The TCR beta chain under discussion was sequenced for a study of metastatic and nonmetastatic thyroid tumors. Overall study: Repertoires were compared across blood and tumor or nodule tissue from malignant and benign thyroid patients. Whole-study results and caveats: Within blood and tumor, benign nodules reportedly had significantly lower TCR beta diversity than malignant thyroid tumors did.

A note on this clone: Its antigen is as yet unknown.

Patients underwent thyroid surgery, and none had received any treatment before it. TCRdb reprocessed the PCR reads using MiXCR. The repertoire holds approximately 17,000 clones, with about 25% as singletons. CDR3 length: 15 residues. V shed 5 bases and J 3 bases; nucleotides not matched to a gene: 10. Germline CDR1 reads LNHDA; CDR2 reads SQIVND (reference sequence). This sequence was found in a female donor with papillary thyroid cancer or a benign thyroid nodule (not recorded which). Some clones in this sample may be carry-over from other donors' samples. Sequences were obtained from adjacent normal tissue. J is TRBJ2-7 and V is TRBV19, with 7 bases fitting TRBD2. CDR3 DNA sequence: TGTGCCAGTAGTCCTCCAGGACTAGGAGTCTACGAGCAGTACTTC. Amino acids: CASSPPGLGVYEQYF.